These 18 T cell receptor beta chains came from one sample sequenced in a study of shared clonotypes between healthy human individuals. The assay was immunoSEQ multiplex PCR, and TCRdb's table has in-frame clones only and misses some. Counted here are around 2.3 million clones, nearly 97% occurring once; the ten biggest clones make up around 0.13%. The sequenced sample consisted of naive CD4+ T cells sorted from blood. This sample's subset: CD45RA+ positively selected. The receptors come from a man in his late teens or twenties in good health.

The V call is TRBV28, the J call TRBJ1-5; D gene uncertain. Germline V gene sequence: CDR1 MDHEN, CDR2 SYDVKM. V was clipped by 2 bases and J by 4 bases, with 12 bases between them. This CDR3 comprises 15 residues. The CDR3 DNA is TGTGCCAGCAGTTTAACGGCAGGCCTTAATCAGCCCCAGCATTTT. Translating gives CASSLTAGLNQPQHF.

This clone has just one count. In nucleotides, the CDR3 is TGTGCCAGCAGCTCGATGGGGACAGTGGACACTGAAGCTTTCTTT. It codes for CASSSMGTVDTEAFF. The chain carries TRBV7-6 and TRBJ1-1; TRBD1 aligns across 7 bases. Germline-derived CDR1 and CDR2 are SGHVS and FNYEAQ. The CDR3 totals 15 residues. V gave up 4 bases and J gave up 3 bases; unmatched junction bases: 8.

The gene calls are TRBV29-1 and TRBJ2-7; possible D gene TRBD1, 6 bases. Germline CDR1 and CDR2: SQVTM and ANQGSEA. V was pared by 2 bases and J by 2 bases, with 13 bases between. This CDR3 spans 14 amino acids. The chain's CDR3 is CSVEKGGSPYEQYF. CDR3 sequence (DNA): TGCAGCGTTGAAAAAGGGGGATCACCCTACGAGCAGTACTTC.

The chain couples TRBV6-6 to TRBJ1-2; D remains unclear. This CDR3 region has 13 residues. Germline lookup yields CDR1 MNHNY and CDR2 SVGAGI (reference sequence). The V gene lost 7 bases and the J gene lost 4 bases, with 13 bases spanning the gap. The CDR3 DNA reads as TGTGCCAGCATCCTCAGACCGCCCTATGGCTACACCTTC. Amino acid sequence: CASILRPPYGYTF.

The chain uses TRBV5-1 and TRBJ1-1, with 10 positions matching TRBD1. Germline V gene data show CDR1 as SGHRS and CDR2 as YFSETQ. This CDR3 has 14 residues. J was trimmed by 3 bases and V by 3 bases; bases with no gene match: 2. CDR3 loop: CASSYGTGDTEAFF. CDR3 bases: TGCGCCAGCAGCTACGGGACAGGGGACACTGAAGCTTTCTTT. Drawing the rest from reference TRBV5-1 and TRBJ1-1, the complete variable domain is KAGVTQTPRYLIKTRGQQVTLSCSPISGHRSVSWYQQTPGQGLQFLFEYFSETQRNKGNFPGRFSGRQFSNSRSEMNVSTLELGDSALYLCASSYGTGDTEAFFGQGTRLTVV.

This rearrangement joins TRBV2 to TRBJ1-3; D ambiguous. CDR1 is SNHLY and CDR2 is FYNNEI in the germline V gene. Trimming left V 6 bases short and J 2 bases short, with 11 bases between. The CDR3 extends over 14 amino acids. The CDR3 is CASRIGVPGNTIYF. As DNA, the CDR3 is TGTGCCAGCAGGATCGGGGTCCCTGGAAACACCATATATTTT.

V gene TRBV5-1 combines with J gene TRBJ2-3; D possibly matches TRBD1 or TRBD2 (5 bases each). The CDR3 runs to 15 residues. V was cut by 4 bases and J by 0 bases, with 12 bases left in between. CDR1 SGHRS and CDR2 YFSETQ come from the germline V gene. CDR3 sequence (DNA): TGCGCCAGCAGCCATGAGGGGAAGAGCACAGATACGCAGTATTTT. This encodes CASSHEGKSTDTQYF. Variable domain in full (rest from reference TRBV5-1 and TRBJ2-3): KAGVTQTPRYLIKTRGQQVTLSCSPISGHRSVSWYQQTPGQGLQFLFEYFSETQRNKGNFPGRFSGRQFSNSRSEMNVSTLELGDSALYLCASSHEGKSTDTQYFGPGTRLTVL.

The chain links TRBV30 to TRBJ2-5, with 8 bases identical to TRBD1. The CDR3 has 15 residues. The germline V gene has CDR1 GTSNPN and CDR2 SVGIG (reference sequence). V dropped 0 bases and J dropped 7; count of bases not matched to a gene: 10. Written as DNA, the CDR3 is TGTGCCTGGAGTGTACTTGGACAGGGAGATGGGACCCAGTACTTC. The encoded protein is CAWSVLGQGDGTQYF.

V is TRBV18 and J is TRBJ2-7, with D perhaps TRBD2 (5 bases). V shed 6 bases and J shed 2 bases, with 11 bases lying between them. Looked up from germline, CDR1 is KGHSH and CDR2 is LQKENI. The CDR3 is 13 residues long. The CDR3 bases are TGTGCCAGCTCCCGGACTCTAGCCTACGAGCAGTACTTC. Translation gives CASSRTLAYEQYF.

This chain connects TRBV21-1 to TRBJ1-4; the D call TRBD1 from the table was never checked on the DNA. TRBV21-1 is deemed a pseudogene. The CDR3 spans 16 residues. CDR3 nucleotide sequence: TGTGCCAGCAGCCGATGGCATAGACAGGGGAATGAAAAACTGTTTTTT. It specifies CASSRWHRQGNEKLFF.

The rearrangement uses TRBV15 and TRBJ2-7; 7 bases are shared with TRBD2. After removal of 0 bases from V and 3 bases from J, the junction contained 11 bases not matched to a gene. Germline CDR1 LNHNV, CDR2 YYDKDF (reference sequence). The CDR3 spans 17 residues. The CDR3 DNA is TGTGCCACCAGCAGAGACGATCGGGGGGTTGGAAACTACGAGCAGTACTTC. It yields the protein CATSRDDRGVGNYEQYF.

The V gene is TRBV10-2, the J gene TRBJ2-7; 7 positions match TRBD2. J was trimmed by 1 base and V by 4 bases; bases with no gene match: 13. The CDR3 spans 17 residues. Germline lookup yields CDR1 WSHSY and CDR2 SAAADI. The CDR3 bases are TGCGCCAGCAGTGGCGACCTCTCCGGGCGGGGGTCCTACGAGCAGTACTTC. Translated, it gives CASSGDLSGRGSYEQYF.

This clone was seen a single time. The genes are TRBV10-3 and TRBJ2-7, with D hard to call. Germline CDR1 ENHRY, CDR2 SYGVKD. Trimming removed 0 bases at V and 4 bases at J, with 10 bases between. CDR3 size: 14 residues. The chain's CDR3 is CAISESLGKYEQYF. DNA for the CDR3: TGTGCCATCAGTGAGTCGCTGGGAAAGTACGAGCAGTACTTC.

Of note for this clone: Additional DNA sequences in this sample encode the identical CDR3. J is TRBJ1-2 and V is TRBV18, with D unresolved. The CDR3 is made up of 13 amino acids. V lost 3 bases, J lost 4 bases, and 9 bases lay in between. CDR1 is KGHSH, CDR2 LQKENI, per germline. CDR3 amino acids: CASSPLSLYGYTF. CDR3 DNA: TGTGCCAGCTCACCCCTCAGCCTCTATGGCTACACCTTC.

In DNA, the CDR3 is TGTGCCAGCAGCTCCCTGACAGCAAATCAGCCCCAGCATTTT. Its translation: CASSSLTANQPQHF. V gene TRBV7-9 combines with J gene TRBJ1-5, with D maybe TRBD1 (5 bases). The V and J ends lost 4 bases and 4 bases respectively, with 11 bases between them. The V gene's germline CDR1 is SEHNR and CDR2 FQNEAQ (reference sequence). There are 14 residues in the CDR3.

The V and J genes are TRBV5-1 and TRBJ2-5, with a tentative D call TRBD1 (6 bases). Germline-derived CDR1 and CDR2 are SGHRS and YFSETQ. V was clipped by 10 bases and J by 3 bases, with 19 bases between them. The CDR3 has 14 residues. This chain's CDR3 is CASSKGDKEETQYF. CDR3 DNA: TGCGCCTCCTCAAAGGGGGATAAGGAAGAGACCCAGTACTTC.

The rearrangement uses TRBV11-2 and TRBJ2-3; 10 positions agree with TRBD2. This CDR3 contains 16 residues. V gave up 6 bases and J gave up 2 bases; unmatched junction bases: 8. Germline CDR1 is SGHAT and CDR2 is FQNNGV. The CDR3 here is CASRTIAGGFTDTQYF. CDR3 nucleotide sequence: TGTGCCAGCAGAACTATAGCGGGGGGTTTCACAGATACGCAGTATTTT.

The V and J genes are TRBV10-3 and TRBJ2-4, with D possibly matching TRBD2 (5 bases). The ends were cut back, 6 bases at V and 1 base at J, with 7 bases in the middle. This CDR3 comprises 13 residues. The V gene's germline CDR1 is ENHRY and CDR2 SYGVKD. This CDR3 reads CAISGEAKNIQYF. CDR3 DNA: TGTGCCATCAGCGGGGAGGCCAAAAACATTCAGTACTTC.